These T cell receptor beta chains were read from a single sample in a study of technical replicates of blood from several donors. Assay used: immunoSEQ multiplex PCR; TCRdb lists only in-frame clones, some missing. The sample records roughly 12,000 clones, approximately 96% being singletons. Sample: PBMCs. These receptors were collected from a human donor in good health. The CDR3 runs from the conserved cysteine through the conserved F or W. The order of the fields is V gene, clone size, D gene, J gene, CDR3 DNA, CDR3 protein. The D gene is left open where the match is weak. Expanded clones are given a class, and other clones once, few, many or no size at all.

V: TRBV7-8; size: -; D: -; J: TRBJ2-2; DNA: TGTGCCAGCAGCCCCTACTCAGGCGGGGAGCTGTTTTTT; CDR3: CASSPYSGGELFF
V: TRBV28; size: -; D: -; J: TRBJ2-3; DNA: TGTGCCAGCACTACCGGTGGGAAGGGGATCACAGATACGCAGTATTTT; CDR3: CASTTGGKGITDTQYF
V: TRBV28; size: -; D: -; J: TRBJ1-2; DNA: TGTGCCAGCAGCACCGGGGGGCTCGATGGCTACACCTTC; CDR3: CASSTGGLDGYTF
V: TRBV9; size: -; D: TRBD2; J: TRBJ2-3; DNA: TGTGCCAGCAGCGTAGAACTAGCGGGTACAGATACGCAGTATTTT; CDR3: CASSVELAGTDTQYF
V: TRBV16; size: -; D: -; J: TRBJ1-1; DNA: TGTGCCAGCAGCCCATCAACTACACAGAACACTGAAGCTTTCTTT; CDR3: CASSPSTTQNTEAFF
V: TRBV10-3; size: -; D: TRBD2; J: TRBJ2-7; DNA: TGTGCCATCAGTGAGTCAACTAGCGGGTACTACGAGCAGTACTTC; CDR3: CAISESTSGYYEQYF
V: TRBV9; size: few; D: TRBD2; J: TRBJ2-3; DNA: TGTGCCAGCAGCGAGCCCTTCAGACTAGCGGGAACAGATACGCAGTATTTT; CDR3: CASSEPFRLAGTDTQYF
V: TRBV18; size: -; D: -; J: TRBJ1-1; DNA: TGTGCCAGCTCACCGGGAGGAGCAGGGGAGGGCACTGAAGCTTTCTTT; CDR3: CASSPGGAGEGTEAFF
V: TRBV5-4; size: once; D: -; J: TRBJ2-1; DNA: TGTGCCAGCAGCTTAGGCCGCCGCGGGGATGAGCAGTTCTTC; CDR3: CASSLGRRGDEQFF
V: TRBV6-6; size: -; D: -; J: TRBJ2-7; DNA: TGTGCCAGCAGTCCGCAACAGAGCTCCTACGAGCAGTACTTC; CDR3: CASSPQQSSYEQYF
V: TRBV6-5; size: -; D: -; J: TRBJ1-3; DNA: TGTGCCAGCAGTTCCCCGACATTGGGCTCTGGAAACACCATATATTTT; CDR3: CASSSPTLGSGNTIYF
V: TRBV7-9; size: -; D: TRBD1; J: TRBJ1-2; DNA: TGTGCCAGCAGCTTAGCAGGGGGCGAAGGTGGCTACACCTTC; CDR3: CASSLAGGEGGYTF
V: TRBV4-1; size: -; D: -; J: TRBJ1-1; DNA: TGCGCCAGCAGCCAAGGGGGCGGGGTGAACACTGAAGCTTTCTTT; CDR3: CASSQGGGVNTEAFF
V: TRBV6-1; size: -; D: -; J: TRBJ1-2; DNA: TGTGCCAGCAGTGAACCATATTCACCGGAGGGCTACACCTTC; CDR3: CASSEPYSPEGYTF
V: TRBV19; size: -; D: TRBD2; J: TRBJ2-3; DNA: TGTGCCAGTAGTATACAGGCGGGAGTATCGGATACGCAGTATTTT; CDR3: CASSIQAGVSDTQYF
V: TRBV28; size: -; D: TRBD1; J: TRBJ2-3; DNA: TGTGCCAGCAGTTACGGGGACAGGGACTATCCCACAGATACGCAGTATTTT; CDR3: CASSYGDRDYPTDTQYF
V: TRBV6-1; size: -; D: TRBD1; J: TRBJ1-1; DNA: TGTGCCAGCACGGGGACAGGGTCCCAAGCTTTCTTT; CDR3: CASTGTGSQAFF
V: TRBV7-8; size: -; D: -; J: TRBJ2-3; DNA: TGTGCCAGCAGCTTATCAGGGGAAGCAGATACGCAGTATTTT; CDR3: CASSLSGEADTQYF
V: TRBV7-9; size: -; D: -; J: TRBJ2-4; DNA: TGTGCCAGCAGCCAACGCCCGTGGGGGGGGCGTATGGCCAAAAACATTCAGTACTTC; CDR3: CASSQRPWGGRMAKNIQYF
V: TRBV7-6; size: -; D: TRBD1; J: TRBJ1-1; DNA: TGTGCCAGCAGCTTAGGACAGGGAATCGGCACTGAAGCTTTCTTT; CDR3: CASSLGQGIGTEAFF
V: TRBV5-1; size: -; D: TRBD2; J: TRBJ2-1; DNA: TGCGCCAGCAGCTGGGGCCGGGCTAGCGGGAGGGCTTTTAGGAATGAGCAGTTCTTC; CDR3: CASSWGRASGRAFRNEQFF
V: TRBV30; size: -; D: -; J: TRBJ2-6; DNA: TGTGCCTGGAGTGCCGGGGAGGTCTCTGGGGCCAACGTCCTGACTTTC; CDR3: CAWSAGEVSGANVLTF